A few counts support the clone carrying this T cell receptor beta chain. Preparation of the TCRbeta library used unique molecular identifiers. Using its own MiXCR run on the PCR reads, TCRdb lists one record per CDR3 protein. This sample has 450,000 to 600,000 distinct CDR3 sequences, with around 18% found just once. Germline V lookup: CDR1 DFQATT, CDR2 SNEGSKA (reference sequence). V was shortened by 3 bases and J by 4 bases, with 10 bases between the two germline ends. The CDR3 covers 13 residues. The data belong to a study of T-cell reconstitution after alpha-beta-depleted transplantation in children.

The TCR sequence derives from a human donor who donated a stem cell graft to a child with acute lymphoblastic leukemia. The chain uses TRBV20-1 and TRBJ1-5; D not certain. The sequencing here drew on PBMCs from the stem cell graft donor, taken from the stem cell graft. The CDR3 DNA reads TGCAGTGCTAGGAACGGGCCTAATCAGCCCCAGCATTTT. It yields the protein CSARNGPNQPQHF.